One and the same sample provided the 13 T cell receptor beta chains below, sequenced in a study of shared clonotypes between healthy human individuals. Only in-frame clones appear in the TCRdb table, and some are missing; sequencing was by immunoSEQ multiplex PCR. The profile covers about 490,000 clones, with about 82% appearing a single time and 10% to 15% taken by the ten largest. Sequenced input: PBMCs. The receptors originated from a woman aged 40 to 49 in good health. Some clones in this sample may be carry-over from other donors' samples.

This clone occurred a few times. The chain combines TRBV5-1 with TRBJ1-1; D not certain. Trimming took off 6 bases at V and 2 bases at J, with 11 bases between the two ends. The germline V gene encodes CDR1 SGHRS and CDR2 YFSETQ. The CDR3 consists of 13 residues. The CDR3 is CASKKDGNTEAFF. The CDR3 DNA follows: TGCGCCAGCAAGAAGGACGGCAACACTGAAGCTTTCTTT.

The V gene is TRBV6-4, the J gene TRBJ2-7; 7 nucleotides line up with TRBD2. Germline V gene data show CDR1 as MRHNA and CDR2 as SNTAGT. This CDR3 comprises 16 residues. Unmatched junction bases numbered 7, after V lost 0 bases and J lost 2 bases. CDR3 in amino acids: CASSDSRASGTYEQYF. The CDR3 DNA sequence: TGTGCCAGCAGTGACTCGAGGGCTAGCGGTACCTACGAGCAGTACTTC.

V is TRBV2 and J is TRBJ2-5; no clear D. Looked up from germline, CDR1 is SNHLY and CDR2 is FYNNEI. V lost 4 bases and J 5 bases, leaving 8 bases between the germline ends. The CDR3 is 12 residues long. This chain's CDR3 is CASSVLRETQYF. CDR3 coding DNA: TGTGCCAGCAGTGTGCTTAGGGAGACCCAGTACTTC.

The table lists this clone with a few counts. The CDR3 region has the DNA TGTGCCAGCAGCCAGGGATTAGGTGAGCCCCAGCATTTT. Translated, it gives CASSQGLGEPQHF. The rearrangement uses TRBV28 and TRBJ1-5, with D maybe TRBD1 (5 bases). V dropped 6 bases and J dropped 8 bases, with 14 bases sitting between them. The CDR3 extends over 13 amino acids. In germline, CDR1 is MDHEN, CDR2 SYDVKM. The full variable domain, in which reference TRBV28 and TRBJ1-5 provide the parts outside the CDR3, is DVKVTQSSRYLVKRTGEKVFLECVQDMDHENMFWYRQDPGLGLRLIYFSYDVKMKEKGDIPEGYSVSREKKERFSLILESASTNQTSMYLCASSQGLGEPQHFGDGTRLSIL.

The chain is built from TRBV28 and TRBJ2-4; the D gene is possibly TRBD2 (7 bases). There are 18 residues in the CDR3. Trimming cost V 5 bases and J 0 bases, with 20 bases left between them. Germline values: CDR1 MDHEN, CDR2 SYDVKM. The CDR3 DNA follows: TGTGCCAGCAGTCTGGCTGCGTGGGGGGGCGCAGCCAAAAACATTCAGTACTTC. It is translated as CASSLAAWGGAAKNIQYF.

The CDR3 here is CASSQVPGQTPFF. The CDR3 nucleotides are TGCGCCAGCAGCCAAGTCCCAGGCCAGACCCCGTTTTTT. This rearrangement joins TRBV4-1 to TRBJ1-4; D is ambiguous. The CDR3 covers 13 residues. Per germline, CDR1 MGHRA and CDR2 YSYEKL. Trimming took off 1 base at V and 16 bases at J, with 16 bases between the two ends.

This clone was detected once. The chain is built from TRBV7-2 and TRBJ2-1, with D maybe TRBD2 (6 bases). The CDR3 has 13 residues. Germline V CDR1 and CDR2: SGHTA, FQGNSA. V lost 1 base to trimming and J lost 12 bases, with 13 bases between them. The CDR3 spells CASSLGWGDAQFF. The CDR3, as DNA: TGTGCCAGCAGCTTAGGGTGGGGGGATGCGCAGTTCTTC.

The rearrangement uses TRBV19 and TRBJ2-6, with D unresolved. The germline gives CDR1 LNHDA, CDR2 SQIVND (reference sequence). The CDR3 loop spans 16 amino acids. With 8 bases removed from V and 0 bases from J, the gap between germline ends came to 14 bases. Here the CDR3 reads CASLSRFSSGANVLTF. The CDR3 nucleotides read TGTGCCAGTCTTTCCAGGTTCTCCTCTGGGGCCAACGTCCTGACTTTC.

The sample holds a few counts of this clone. The CDR3 spells CASSLGRDRVSGANVLTF. CDR3 in DNA: TGTGCCAGCAGCTTAGGCCGGGACCGAGTCTCTGGGGCCAACGTCCTGACTTTC. The V call is TRBV7-9, the J call TRBJ2-6, with D perhaps given as TRBD1 or TRBD2 (5 bases each). Trimming cost V 1 base and J 0 bases, with 13 bases left between them. Per the germline V gene, CDR1 is SEHNR and CDR2 is FQNEAQ (reference sequence). This CDR3 spans 18 amino acids.

The chain has TRBV5-1 and TRBJ1-4; 7 bases agree with TRBD1. The V gene's germline CDR1 is SGHRS and CDR2 YFSETQ. V dropped 0 bases and J dropped 8; count of bases not matched to a gene: 4. This CDR3 is built from 14 residues. The CDR3 region is CASSLDRGREKLFF. The CDR3 bases are TGCGCCAGCAGCTTGGACAGGGGTCGCGAAAAACTGTTTTTT.

V usage is TRBV11-2 and J usage is TRBJ2-5; unclear D gene. The CDR3 has 16 residues. V lost 0 bases and J lost 4, with 15 bases in between. Germline values: CDR1 SGHAT, CDR2 FQNNGV. The CDR3 nucleotides are TGTGCCAGCAGCTTAGATCGAGCAGGAGCCGGAGAGACCCAGTACTTC. Its protein is CASSLDRAGAGETQYF.

Ten or more counts support this clone. V is TRBV7-2 and J is TRBJ1-5; the D gene is possibly TRBD1 (6 bases). The V and J ends lost 1 base and 4 bases respectively, with 14 bases between them. The CDR3 has 16 residues. Germline lookup yields CDR1 SGHTA and CDR2 FQGNSA. In DNA, the CDR3 is TGTGCCAGCAGCTTAGGAGAGTACAGGGTGAATCAGCCCCAGCATTTT. This encodes CASSLGEYRVNQPQHF.

This clone was counted at least ten times. The same CDR3 can be traced to other DNA sequences in this sample. The chain employs TRBV10-3 and TRBJ1-1; unclear D gene. The CDR3 runs to 12 residues. The germline gives CDR1 ENHRY, CDR2 SYGVKD. Trimming removed 6 bases at V and 1 base at J, with 6 bases between. CDR3 nucleotides: TGTGCCATCAGCACTGGGAACACTGAAGCTTTCTTT. Its translation: CAISTGNTEAFF.